The present TCR beta chain was sequenced within a study of blood T cell repertoires in COVID-19. As for the study in general: Acute and convalescent COVID-19 samples came from the United States, Italy and Spain. T cells, B-cell-depleted T cells, or PBMCs provided the cDNA or gDNA that served as material.

Here immunoSEQ multiplex PCR was the method, and the copy in TCRdb shows in-frame clones only, minus some. The sample comprises some 160,000 clones, roughly 90% of which are singletons, and less than 3% rests with the top ten. The material sequenced was peripheral blood. This TCR derives from a man between 60 and 75 years old with acute or convalescent COVID-19.

The CDR3 loop is CASSGGYTDTQYF. CDR3 coding DNA: TGTGCCTCTAGCGGGGGGTACACAGATACGCAGTATTTT. This chain uses TRBV11-3 with TRBJ2-3; the match to TRBD2 covers 11 bases. Germline V CDR1 and CDR2: SGHNT, YENEEA. CDR3 length: 13 amino acids. J was trimmed by 2 bases and V by 11 bases; bases with no gene match: 3.